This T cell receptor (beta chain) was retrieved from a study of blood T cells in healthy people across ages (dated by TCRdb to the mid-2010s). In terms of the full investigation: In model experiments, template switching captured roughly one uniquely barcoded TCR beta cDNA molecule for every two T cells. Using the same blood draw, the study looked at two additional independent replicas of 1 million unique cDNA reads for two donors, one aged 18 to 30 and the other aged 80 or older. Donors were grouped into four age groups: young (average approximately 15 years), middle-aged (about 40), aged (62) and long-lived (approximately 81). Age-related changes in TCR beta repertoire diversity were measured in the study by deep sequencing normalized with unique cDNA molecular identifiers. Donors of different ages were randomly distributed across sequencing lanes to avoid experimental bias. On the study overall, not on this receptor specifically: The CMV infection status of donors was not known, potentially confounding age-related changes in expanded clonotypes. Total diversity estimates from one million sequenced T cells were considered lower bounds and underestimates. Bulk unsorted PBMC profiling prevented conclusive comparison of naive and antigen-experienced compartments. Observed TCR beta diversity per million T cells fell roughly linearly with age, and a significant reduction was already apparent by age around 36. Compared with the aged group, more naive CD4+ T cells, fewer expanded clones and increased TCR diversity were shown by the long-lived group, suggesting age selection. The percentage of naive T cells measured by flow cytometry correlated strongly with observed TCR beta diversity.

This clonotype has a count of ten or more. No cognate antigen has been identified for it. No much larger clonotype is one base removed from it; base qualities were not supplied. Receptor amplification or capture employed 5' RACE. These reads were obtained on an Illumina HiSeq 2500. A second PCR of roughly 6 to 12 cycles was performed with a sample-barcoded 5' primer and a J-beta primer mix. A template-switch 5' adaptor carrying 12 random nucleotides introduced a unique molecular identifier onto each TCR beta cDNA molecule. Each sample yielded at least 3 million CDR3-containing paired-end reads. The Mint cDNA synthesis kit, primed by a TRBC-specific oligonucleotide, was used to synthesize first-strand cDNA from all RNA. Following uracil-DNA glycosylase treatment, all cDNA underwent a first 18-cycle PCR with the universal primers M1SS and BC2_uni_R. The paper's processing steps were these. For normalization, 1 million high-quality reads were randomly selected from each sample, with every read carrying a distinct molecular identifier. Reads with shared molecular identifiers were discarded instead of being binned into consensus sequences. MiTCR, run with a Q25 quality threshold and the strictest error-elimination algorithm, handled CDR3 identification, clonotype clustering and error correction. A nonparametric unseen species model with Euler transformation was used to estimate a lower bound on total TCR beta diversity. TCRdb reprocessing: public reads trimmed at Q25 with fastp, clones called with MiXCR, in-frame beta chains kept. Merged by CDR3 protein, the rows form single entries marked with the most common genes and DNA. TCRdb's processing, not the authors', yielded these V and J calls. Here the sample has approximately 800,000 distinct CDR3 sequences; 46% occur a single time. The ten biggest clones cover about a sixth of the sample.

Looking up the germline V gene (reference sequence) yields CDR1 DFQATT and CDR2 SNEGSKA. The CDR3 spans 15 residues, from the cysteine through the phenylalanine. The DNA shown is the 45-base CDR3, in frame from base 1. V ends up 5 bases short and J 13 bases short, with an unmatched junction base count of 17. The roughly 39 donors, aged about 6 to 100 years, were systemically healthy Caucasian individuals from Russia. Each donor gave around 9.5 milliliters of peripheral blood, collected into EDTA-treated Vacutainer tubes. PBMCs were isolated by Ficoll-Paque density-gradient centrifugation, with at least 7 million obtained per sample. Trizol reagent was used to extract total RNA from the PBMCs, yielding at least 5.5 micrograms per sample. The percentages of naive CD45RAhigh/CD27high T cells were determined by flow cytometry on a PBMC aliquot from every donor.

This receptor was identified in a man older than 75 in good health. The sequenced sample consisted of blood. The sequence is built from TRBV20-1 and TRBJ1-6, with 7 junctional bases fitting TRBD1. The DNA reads TGCAGTGCTCAAGGGTCCCGACAGGGTTATTTCCCCCTCCACTTT. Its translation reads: CSAQGSRQGYFPLHF.